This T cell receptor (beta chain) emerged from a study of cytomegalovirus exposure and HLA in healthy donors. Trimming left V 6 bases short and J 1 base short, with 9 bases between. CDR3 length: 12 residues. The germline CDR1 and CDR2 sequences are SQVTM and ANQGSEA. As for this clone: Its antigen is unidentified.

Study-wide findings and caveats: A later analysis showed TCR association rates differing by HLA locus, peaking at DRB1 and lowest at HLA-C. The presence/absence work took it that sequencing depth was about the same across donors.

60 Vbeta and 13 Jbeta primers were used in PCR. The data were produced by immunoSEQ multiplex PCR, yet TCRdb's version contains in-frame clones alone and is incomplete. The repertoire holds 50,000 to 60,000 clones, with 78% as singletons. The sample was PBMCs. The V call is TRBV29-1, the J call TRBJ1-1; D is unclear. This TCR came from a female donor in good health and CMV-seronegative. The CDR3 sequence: CSVLLRNTEAFF. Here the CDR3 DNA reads TGCAGCGTCCTACTTAGGAACACTGAAGCTTTCTTT.